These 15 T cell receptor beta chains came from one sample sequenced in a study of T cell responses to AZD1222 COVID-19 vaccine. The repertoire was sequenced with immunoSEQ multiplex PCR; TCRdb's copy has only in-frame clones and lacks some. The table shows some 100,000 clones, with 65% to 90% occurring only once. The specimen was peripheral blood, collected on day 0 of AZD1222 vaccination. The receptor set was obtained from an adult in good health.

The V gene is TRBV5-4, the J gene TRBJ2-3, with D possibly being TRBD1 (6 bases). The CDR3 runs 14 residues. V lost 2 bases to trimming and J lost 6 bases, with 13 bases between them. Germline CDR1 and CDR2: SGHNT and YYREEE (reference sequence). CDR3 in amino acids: CASSFALGADTQYF. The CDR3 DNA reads TGTGCCAGCAGCTTTGCGCTGGGGGCGGATACGCAGTATTTT.

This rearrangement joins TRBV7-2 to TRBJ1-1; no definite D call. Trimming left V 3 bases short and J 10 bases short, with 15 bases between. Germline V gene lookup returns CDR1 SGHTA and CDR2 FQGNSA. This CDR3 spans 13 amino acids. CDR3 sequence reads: CASSFGQESAAFF. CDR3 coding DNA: TGTGCCAGCAGCTTTGGTCAGGAAAGTGCAGCTTTCTTT.

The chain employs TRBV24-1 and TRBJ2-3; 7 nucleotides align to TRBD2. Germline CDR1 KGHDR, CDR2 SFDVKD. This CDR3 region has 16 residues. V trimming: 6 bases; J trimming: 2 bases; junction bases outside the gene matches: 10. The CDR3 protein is CATSMGPGGFTDTQYF. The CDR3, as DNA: TGTGCCACCAGTATGGGACCGGGGGGTTTCACAGATACGCAGTATTTT.

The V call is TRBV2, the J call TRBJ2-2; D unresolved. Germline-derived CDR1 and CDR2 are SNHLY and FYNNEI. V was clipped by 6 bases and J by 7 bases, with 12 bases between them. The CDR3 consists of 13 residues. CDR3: CASSVDPYGELFF. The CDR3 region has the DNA TGTGCCAGCAGCGTTGACCCTTACGGGGAGCTGTTTTTT.

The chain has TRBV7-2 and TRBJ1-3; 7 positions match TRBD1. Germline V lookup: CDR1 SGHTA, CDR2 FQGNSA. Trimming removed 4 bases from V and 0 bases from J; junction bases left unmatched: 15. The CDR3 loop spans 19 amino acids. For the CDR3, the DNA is TGTGCCAGCAGCTCGGGACAGTGGGAGATGGGGAACTCTGGAAACACCATATATTTT. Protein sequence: CASSSGQWEMGNSGNTIYF. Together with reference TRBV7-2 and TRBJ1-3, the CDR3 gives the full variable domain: GAGVSQSPSNKVTEKGKDVELRCDPISGHTALYWYRQSLGQGLEFLIYFQGNSAPDKSGLPSDRFSAERTGGSVSTLTIQRTQQEDSAVYLCASSSGQWEMGNSGNTIYFGEGSWLTVV.

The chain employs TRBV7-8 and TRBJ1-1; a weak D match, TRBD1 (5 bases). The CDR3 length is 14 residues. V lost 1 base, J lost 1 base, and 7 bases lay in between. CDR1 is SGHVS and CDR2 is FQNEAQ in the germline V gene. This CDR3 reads CASSLGGKNTEAFF. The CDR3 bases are TGTGCCAGCAGCTTAGGGGGGAAGAACACTGAAGCTTTCTTT.

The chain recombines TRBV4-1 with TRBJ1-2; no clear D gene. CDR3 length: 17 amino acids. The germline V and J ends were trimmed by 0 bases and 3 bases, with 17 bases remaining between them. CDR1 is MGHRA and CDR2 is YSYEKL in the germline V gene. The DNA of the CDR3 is TGCGCCAGCAGCCAAGAGGGAAGGGTAAGGCCTGACTATGGCTACACCTTC. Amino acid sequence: CASSQEGRVRPDYGYTF.

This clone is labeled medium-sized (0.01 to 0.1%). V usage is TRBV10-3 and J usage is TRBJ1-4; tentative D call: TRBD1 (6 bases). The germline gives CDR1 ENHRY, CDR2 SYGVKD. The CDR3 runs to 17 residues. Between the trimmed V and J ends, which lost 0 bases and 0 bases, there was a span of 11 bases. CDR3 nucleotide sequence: TGTGCCATCAGTGAGTCCCCAGGGGATGCAACTAATGAAAAACTGTTTTTT. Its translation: CAISESPGDATNEKLFF.

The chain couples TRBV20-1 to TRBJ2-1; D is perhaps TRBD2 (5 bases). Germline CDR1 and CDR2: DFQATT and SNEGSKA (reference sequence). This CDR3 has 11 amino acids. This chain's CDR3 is CSIVGVDEQFF. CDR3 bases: TGCTCAATAGTCGGGGTTGATGAGCAGTTCTTC.

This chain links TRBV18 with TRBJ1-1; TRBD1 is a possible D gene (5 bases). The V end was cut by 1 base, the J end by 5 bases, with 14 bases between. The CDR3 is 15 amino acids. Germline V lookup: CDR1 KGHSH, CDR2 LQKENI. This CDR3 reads CASSPRRAQQTEAFF. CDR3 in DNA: TGTGCCAGCTCACCACGCAGGGCGCAACAAACTGAAGCTTTCTTT.

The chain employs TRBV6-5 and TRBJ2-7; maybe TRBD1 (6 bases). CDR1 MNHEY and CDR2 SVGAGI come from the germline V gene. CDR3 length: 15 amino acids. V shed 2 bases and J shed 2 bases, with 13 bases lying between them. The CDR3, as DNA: TGTGCCAGCAGTTACGGGGGCAGGTCGACCTACGAGCAGTACTTC. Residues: CASSYGGRSTYEQYF.

Written as DNA, the CDR3 is TGTGCCAGCAGATTTGGACAGGCCTCTGGAAACACCATATATTTT. It encodes CASRFGQASGNTIYF. The chain carries TRBV28 and TRBJ1-3; 7 bases fit TRBD1. V was pared by 6 bases and J by 0 bases, with 5 bases of the junction left unmatched. The germline V gene encodes CDR1 MDHEN and CDR2 SYDVKM. This CDR3 is 15 amino acids long. Drawing the rest from reference TRBV28 and TRBJ1-3, the complete variable domain is DVKVTQSSRYLVKRTGEKVFLECVQDMDHENMFWYRQDPGLGLRLIYFSYDVKMKEKGDIPEGYSVSREKKERFSLILESASTNQTSMYLCASRFGQASGNTIYFGEGSWLTVV.

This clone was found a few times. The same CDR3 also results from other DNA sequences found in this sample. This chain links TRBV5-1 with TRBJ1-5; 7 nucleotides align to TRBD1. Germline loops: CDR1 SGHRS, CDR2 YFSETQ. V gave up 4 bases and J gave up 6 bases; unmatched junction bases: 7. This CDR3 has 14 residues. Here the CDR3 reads CASSLRGPGQPQHF. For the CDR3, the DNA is TGCGCCAGCAGCCTAAGGGGGCCGGGTCAGCCCCAGCATTTT.

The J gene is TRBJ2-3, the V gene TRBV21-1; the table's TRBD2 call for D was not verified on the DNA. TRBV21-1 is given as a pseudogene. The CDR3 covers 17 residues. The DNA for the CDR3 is TGTGCCAGCACCAAAGACCTTGGCGGATCCGCACGGGGGACGCAGTATTTT. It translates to CASTKDLGGSARGTQYF.

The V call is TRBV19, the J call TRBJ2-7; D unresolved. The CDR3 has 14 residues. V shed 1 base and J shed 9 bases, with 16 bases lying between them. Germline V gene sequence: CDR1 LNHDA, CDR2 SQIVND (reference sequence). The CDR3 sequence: CASSIVISGRAQYF. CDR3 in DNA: TGTGCCAGTAGTATAGTAATTTCCGGGCGTGCGCAGTACTTC.